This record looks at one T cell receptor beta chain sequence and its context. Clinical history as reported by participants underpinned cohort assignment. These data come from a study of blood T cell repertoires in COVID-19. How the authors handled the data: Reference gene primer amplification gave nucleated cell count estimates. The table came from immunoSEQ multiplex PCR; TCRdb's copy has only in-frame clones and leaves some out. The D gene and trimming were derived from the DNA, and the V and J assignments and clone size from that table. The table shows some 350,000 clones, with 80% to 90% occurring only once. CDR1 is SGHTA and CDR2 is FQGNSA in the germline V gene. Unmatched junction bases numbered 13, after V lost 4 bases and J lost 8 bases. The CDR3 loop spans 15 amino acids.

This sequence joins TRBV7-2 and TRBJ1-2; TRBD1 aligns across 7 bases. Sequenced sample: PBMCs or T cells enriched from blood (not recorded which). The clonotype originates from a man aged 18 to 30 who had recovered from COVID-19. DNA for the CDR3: TGTGCCAGCAGCTCATCGCTGGGGACAGCTCGGGGCTACACCTTC. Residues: CASSSSLGTARGYTF. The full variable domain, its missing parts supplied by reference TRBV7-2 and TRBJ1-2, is GAGVSQSPSNKVTEKGKDVELRCDPISGHTALYWYRQSLGQGLEFLIYFQGNSAPDKSGLPSDRFSAERTGGSVSTLTIQRTQQEDSAVYLCASSSSLGTARGYTFGSGTRLTVV.